This T cell receptor (beta chain) appears in the sequencing data of a study of blood T cell repertoires in COVID-19. Whole-study context: The United States, Italy and Spain supplied acute and convalescent COVID-19 samples.

Data came from immunoSEQ multiplex PCR; TCRdb stores just in-frame clones and leaves some out. The table lists more than 150,000 clones, just under 80% of them singletons. Germline V gene lookup returns CDR1 SGHTA and CDR2 FQGNSA. This CDR3 spans 14 amino acids. Trimming took 6 bases from V and 2 from J, leaving 13 bases between them. Sequencing used peripheral blood. This rearrangement joins TRBV7-2 to TRBJ1-1; weak D call: TRBD1 (5 bases). The sequence came from a woman at least 80 years old with active or convalescent COVID-19. The CDR3 bases are TGTGCCAGCAGAAGGCAGGGCGGAAACACTGAAGCTTTCTTT. It codes for CASRRQGGNTEAFF.